The clone carrying this T cell receptor beta chain was seen many times. The time point: sample taken at primary tumor resection. No cell sorting; template was whole RNA from tumor, lung tissue or PBMC. Germline-derived CDR1 and CDR2 are MDHEN and SYDVKM. This CDR3 is 15 amino acids long. V was cut by 3 bases and J by 1 base, with 12 bases left in between. TCRdb passed the 5' RACE reads through MiXCR, listing each CDR3 protein once. The top ten hold approximately 15% of the sample, which has 20,000 to 25,000 distinct CDR3 sequences, around 7% seen once. The data were obtained in a study of spatial heterogeneity in lung cancer. Study at large: In the raw reads, each unique TCR and UMI combination was present more than ten times on average.

The origin of this receptor is a male donor with early-stage non-small cell lung cancer. Sequencing was performed on PBMCs, taken at surgery. V usage is TRBV28 and J usage is TRBJ1-1; TRBD1 might be the D (6 bases). In DNA, the CDR3 is TGTGCCAGCAGTTTCCCCTCAGGGGCGAACACTGAAGCTTTCTTT. Encoded protein: CASSFPSGANTEAFF.